Below, 30 T cell receptor beta chains from the same sample are listed, as sequenced in a study of shared clonotypes between healthy human individuals. Naive CD8 isolation took CD45RO-negative cells positively selected for CCR7 and excluded terminally differentiated effector memory CD45RA+ cells. Clones were sequenced by immunoSEQ multiplex PCR, and TCRdb holds only the in-frame ones, with some missing. This table has around 2,100,000 clones, about 95% appearing once. The sequenced material came from naive CD8+ T cells sorted from blood. The receptors were gathered from a man between 18 and 35 years old in good health.

DNA of the CDR3: TGTGCCAGCAGCTTAGAGGGGGGCCTCGATGAGCAGTTCTTC. It codes for CASSLEGGLDEQFF. The chain recombines TRBV7-9 with TRBJ2-1; the D gene could be TRBD1 or TRBD2 (6 bases each). With 1 base removed from V and 8 bases from J, the gap between germline ends came to 12 bases. The CDR3 spans 14 residues. Per the germline V gene, CDR1 is SEHNR and CDR2 is FQNEAQ (reference sequence).

The chain carries TRBV19 and TRBJ1-2; perhaps TRBD1 as D (5 bases). Trimming removed 3 bases at V and 4 bases at J, with 12 bases between. Germline lookup yields CDR1 LNHDA and CDR2 SQIVND (reference sequence). CDR3 length: 14 residues. The CDR3, as DNA: TGTGCCAGTAGTATGGACATCGCGGGCTATGGCTACACCTTC. Translating gives CASSMDIAGYGYTF.

The chain employs TRBV19 and TRBJ1-1; 7 nucleotides agree with TRBD1. This CDR3 is built from 13 residues. Per the germline V gene, CDR1 is LNHDA and CDR2 is SQIVND (reference sequence). V trimming: 7 bases; J trimming: 7 bases; junction bases outside the gene matches: 9. For the CDR3, the DNA is TGTGCCAGTACCCACAGGGGCCCCTATGAAGCTTTCTTT. It specifies CASTHRGPYEAFF.

In regard to this clone: Different DNA sequences within this sample yield the same CDR3. V and J are TRBV6-5 and TRBJ2-7; D ambiguous. V lost 2 bases and J 0 bases, leaving 8 bases between the germline ends. Per germline, CDR1 MNHEY and CDR2 SVGAGI. This CDR3 comprises 14 residues. CDR3 amino acids: CASSYGPASYEQYF. CDR3 sequence (DNA): TGTGCCAGCAGTTACGGGCCAGCCTCCTACGAGCAGTACTTC.

The chain joins TRBV2 to TRBJ2-1, with D perhaps matching TRBD1 (6 bases). There are 15 residues in the CDR3. V lost 11 bases and J 1 base, leaving 18 bases between the germline ends. Germline CDR1 reads SNHLY; CDR2 reads FYNNEI. This CDR3 reads CAGYPHRDSYNEQFF. CDR3 DNA sequence: TGTGCCGGGTATCCCCACAGGGATTCCTACAATGAGCAGTTCTTC.

The chain couples TRBV10-1 to TRBJ2-5; weak D call: TRBD1 (6 bases). The germline V gene encodes CDR1 WNHNN and CDR2 SYGVQD (reference sequence). This CDR3 has 17 residues. Trimming shortened V by 0 bases and J by 4 bases, and 18 bases separated the two germline ends. The CDR3 here is CASSESGLMVGGETQYF. The CDR3, as DNA: TGCGCCAGCAGTGAGTCGGGTCTGATGGTAGGGGGAGAGACCCAGTACTTC.

The table lists this clone with a count of one. The rearrangement joins TRBV11-2 to TRBJ1-5; 7 bases match TRBD1. Trimming at V came to 2 bases and at J to 1 base, leaving 2 bases not matched to a gene. CDR3 size: 15 residues. The germline V gene has CDR1 SGHAT and CDR2 FQNNGV. CDR3 region: CASSLKGASNQPQHF. As DNA, the CDR3 is TGTGCCAGCAGCTTAAAGGGGGCGAGCAATCAGCCCCAGCATTTT.

V and J are TRBV7-3 and TRBJ2-7; 7 positions agree with TRBD2. The CDR3 is 15 residues long. The ends lost 7 bases at V and 0 bases at J; junction bases unmatched: 9. The germline V gene has CDR1 SGHTA and CDR2 FQGTGA. The CDR3 sequence: CASTRGGALSYEQYF. The CDR3 nucleotides are TGTGCCAGCACACGGGGAGGGGCTCTCTCCTACGAGCAGTACTTC.

The gene calls are TRBV28 and TRBJ1-4, with D possibly TRBD1 on 5 matching bases. The CDR3 runs to 14 residues. Germline CDR1 is MDHEN and CDR2 is SYDVKM. The ends were cut back, 7 bases at V and 2 bases at J, with 11 bases in the middle. The CDR3 reads CASTFRVTNEKLFF. CDR3 DNA: TGTGCCAGCACATTCAGGGTTACTAATGAAAAACTGTTTTTT.

The rearrangement links TRBV7-9 to TRBJ1-2; D unresolved. Looked up from germline, CDR1 is SEHNR and CDR2 is FQNEAQ (reference sequence). V shed 3 bases and J shed 5 bases, with 16 bases lying between them. The CDR3 consists of 15 residues. In DNA form, the CDR3 reads TGTGCCAGCAGCTTTCCCAATGCTCTCGGATATGGCTACACCTTC. Translated, it gives CASSFPNALGYGYTF.

The chain uses TRBV10-3 and TRBJ2-5; 12 bases map to TRBD2. Per germline, CDR1 ENHRY and CDR2 SYGVKD. V trimming: 3 bases; J trimming: 2 bases; junction bases outside the gene matches: 7. This CDR3 region has 17 residues. CDR3 in DNA: TGTGCCATCAGTGAATCCTCCGGGACTAGCGGGCAAGAGACCCAGTACTTC. Residues: CAISESSGTSGQETQYF.

V usage is TRBV9 and J usage is TRBJ1-1; D possibly corresponds to TRBD1 (5 bases). The CDR3 contains 15 residues. Germline V gives CDR1 SGDLS, CDR2 YYNGEE. Trimming took 0 bases from V and 1 from J, leaving 10 bases between them. The CDR3 nucleotides read TGTGCCAGCAGCGTAGAACCCGACAGGAACACTGAAGCTTTCTTT. It is translated as CASSVEPDRNTEAFF.

A word on this clone: The same CDR3 can be traced to other DNA sequences in this sample. The chain recombines TRBV5-6 with TRBJ2-1; D not resolved. The ends were cut back, 3 bases at V and 2 bases at J, with 6 bases in the middle. This CDR3 has 13 residues. Germline lookup yields CDR1 SGHDT and CDR2 YYEEEE. The CDR3 is CASSSGPYNEQFF. The CDR3, as DNA: TGTGCCAGCAGCTCCGGACCCTACAATGAGCAGTTCTTC.

V is TRBV6-5 and J is TRBJ2-1, with D tentatively TRBD2 (5 bases). The V end was cut by 2 bases, the J end by 5 bases, with 10 bases between. The CDR3 extends over 14 amino acids. Germline V lookup: CDR1 MNHEY, CDR2 SVGAGI. CDR3 in amino acids: CASSYAGENNEQFF. Here the CDR3 DNA reads TGTGCCAGCAGTTACGCGGGTGAGAACAATGAGCAGTTCTTC.

The chain combines TRBV7-9 with TRBJ2-4; D may be TRBD1 (5 bases). The V and J ends lost 5 bases and 6 bases respectively, with 17 bases between them. Germline values: CDR1 SEHNR, CDR2 FQNEAQ (reference sequence). This CDR3 spans 15 amino acids. The CDR3 is CASSPLNVGLNIQYF. The CDR3 DNA sequence: TGTGCCAGCAGCCCCCTTAATGTGGGGCTAAACATTCAGTACTTC.

J is TRBJ2-7 and V is TRBV29-1; a possible D gene is TRBD2 (6 bases). V was pared by 1 base and J by 6 bases, with 19 bases between. This CDR3 contains 15 residues. CDR1 and CDR2 (germline): SQVTM, ANQGSEA. The CDR3 sequence is CSVEAAGRGNGEQYF. CDR3 nucleotides: TGCAGCGTTGAAGCCGCGGGGCGCGGTAACGGCGAGCAGTACTTC.

V is TRBV4-3 and J is TRBJ2-2; D is possibly TRBD2 (5 bases). Trimming stripped 0 bases from V and 0 bases from J, with 8 bases between. The CDR3 loop spans 16 amino acids. Per germline, CDR1 LGHNA and CDR2 YSLEER. The CDR3 sequence is CASSQDLGTNTGELFF. CDR3 DNA sequence: TGCGCCAGCAGCCAAGATCTCGGGACGAACACCGGGGAGCTGTTTTTT.

The rearrangement uses TRBV30 and TRBJ1-1; tentatively, D is TRBD1 (5 bases). Deletions cut 2 bases from V and 2 bases from J, with 6 bases between. Germline V CDR1 and CDR2: GTSNPN, SVGIG (reference sequence). The CDR3 is 12 amino acids. Written as DNA, the CDR3 is TGTGCCTGGAGTTGGACAAACACTGAAGCTTTCTTT. As protein: CAWSWTNTEAFF.

This clone was seen once. CDR3 amino acids: CASSPTDVNTEAFF. Written as DNA, the CDR3 is TGTGCCAGCAGCCCGACAGATGTGAACACTGAAGCTTTCTTT. The V call is TRBV9, the J call TRBJ1-1, with D possibly being TRBD1 (5 bases). V was clipped by 4 bases and J by 0 bases, with 10 bases between them. CDR1 and CDR2 (germline): SGDLS, YYNGEE. The CDR3 length is 14 residues.

For this clone: Because the CDR3's place on the DNA is in doubt, the DNA is left out and the CDR3 is given as listed by TCRdb. Other DNA sequences in this sample translate to the same CDR3. CDR3 loop: CASSSSTGERNQPQHF. The rearrangement joins TRBV27 to TRBJ1-5; the table assigns TRBD1, which was not confirmed against the DNA. CDR1 MNHEY and CDR2 SMNVEV come from the germline V gene (reference sequence). The CDR3 numbers 16 amino acids, ends counted.

V is TRBV4-1 and J is TRBJ2-7; no definite D call. Trimming took 0 bases from V and 4 from J, leaving 10 bases between them. CDR3 length: 14 residues. CDR1 is MGHRA and CDR2 is YSYEKL in the germline V gene. The CDR3 DNA reads as TGCGCCAGCAGCCAAGATTTGGGGATATACGAGCAGTACTTC. Translated: CASSQDLGIYEQYF.

This clone was counted only a few times. The rearrangement joins TRBV5-1 to TRBJ1-3; D is unclear. V lost 2 bases and J 5 bases, leaving 2 bases between the germline ends. This CDR3 is built from 11 residues. CDR1 and CDR2 (germline): SGHRS, YFSETQ. CDR3 nucleotides: TGCGCCAGCAGCTTCCGAAACACCATATATTTT. Amino acids: CASSFRNTIYF.

The CDR3 DNA sequence: TGTGCCAGCACCTCTAACCCGGGGGCTAATGAAAAACTGTTTTTT. Amino acids: CASTSNPGANEKLFF. The chain uses TRBV13 and TRBJ1-4, with a tentative D call TRBD1 (5 bases). The CDR3 totals 15 residues. Germline assignment: CDR1 PRHDT and CDR2 FYEKMQ (reference sequence). The ends were cut back, 7 bases at V and 3 bases at J, with 15 bases in the middle. Based on the CDR3 plus reference TRBV13 and TRBJ1-4, the full variable domain is AAGVIQSPRHLIKEKRETATLKCYPIPRHDTVYWYQQGPGQDPQFLISFYEKMQSDKGSIPDRFSAQQFSDYHSELNMSSLELGDSALYFCASTSNPGANEKLFFGSGTQLSVL.

The chain recombines TRBV9 with TRBJ2-1; the match to TRBD2 covers 11 bases. Germline CDR1 SGDLS, CDR2 YYNGEE. Losses at the gene ends were 3 bases for V and 9 bases for J; bases not matched to a gene: 8. The CDR3 is 15 residues long. CDR3 DNA: TGTGCCAGCAGCGCCGGGGCTAGCGGGGGGCTTGAGCAGTTCTTC. Protein: CASSAGASGGLEQFF.

The chain recombines TRBV19 with TRBJ1-6, with 7 nucleotides matching TRBD1. V shed 2 bases and J 5 bases; nucleotides not matched to a gene: 9. The CDR3 consists of 17 residues. The germline V gene encodes CDR1 LNHDA and CDR2 SQIVND (reference sequence). Here the CDR3 reads CASSIWPGQADNSPLHF. The CDR3 nucleotides are TGTGCCAGTAGTATATGGCCCGGACAGGCCGATAATTCACCCCTCCACTTT.

This clone turned up a few times. Different DNA sequences within this sample yield the same CDR3. The rearrangement links TRBV6-6 to TRBJ2-7, with D uncertain. The germline V gene has CDR1 MNHNY and CDR2 SVGAGI (reference sequence). V lost 2 bases, J lost 1 base, and 9 bases lay in between. The CDR3 totals 14 residues. The CDR3 sequence: CASSYGSSSYEQYF. The CDR3 DNA reads TGTGCCAGCAGTTACGGCAGTTCTTCCTACGAGCAGTACTTC.

The V call is TRBV4-3, the J call TRBJ2-1, with TRBD2 identical over 7 bases. V trimming: 3 bases; J trimming: 2 bases; junction bases outside the gene matches: 1. Germline V lookup: CDR1 LGHNA, CDR2 YSLEER. CDR3 length: 14 residues. The CDR3 spells CASSHSGAYNEQFF. In nucleotides, the CDR3 is TGCGCCAGCAGCCACAGCGGGGCCTACAATGAGCAGTTCTTC.

This chain links TRBV2 with TRBJ2-2; D is possibly TRBD1 (6 bases). Germline CDR1 SNHLY, CDR2 FYNNEI. The length of the CDR3 is 13 residues. The CDR3 region is CAHQGQNTGELFF. In DNA, the CDR3 is TGTGCTCATCAGGGACAAAACACCGGGGAGCTGTTTTTT.

The chain links TRBV11-2 to TRBJ1-3, with 7 bases fitting TRBD1. The CDR3 runs to 15 residues. The V segment lost 1 base and the J segment 2 bases; nucleotides outside the gene matches: 2. Germline V gene lookup returns CDR1 SGHAT and CDR2 FQNNGV. The CDR3 sequence is CASSLVGGPGNTIYF. DNA for the CDR3: TGTGCCAGCAGCTTAGTAGGGGGCCCTGGAAACACCATATATTTT.

The V and J genes are TRBV29-1 and TRBJ2-5; the D is unclear. V was pared by 7 bases and J by 5 bases, with 14 bases between. The CDR3 contains 12 residues. Germline CDR1 and CDR2: SQVTM and ANQGSEA. CDR3 DNA: TGCAGCGCCGACTCCATTGTGGAGACCCAGTACTTC. Protein product: CSADSIVETQYF.